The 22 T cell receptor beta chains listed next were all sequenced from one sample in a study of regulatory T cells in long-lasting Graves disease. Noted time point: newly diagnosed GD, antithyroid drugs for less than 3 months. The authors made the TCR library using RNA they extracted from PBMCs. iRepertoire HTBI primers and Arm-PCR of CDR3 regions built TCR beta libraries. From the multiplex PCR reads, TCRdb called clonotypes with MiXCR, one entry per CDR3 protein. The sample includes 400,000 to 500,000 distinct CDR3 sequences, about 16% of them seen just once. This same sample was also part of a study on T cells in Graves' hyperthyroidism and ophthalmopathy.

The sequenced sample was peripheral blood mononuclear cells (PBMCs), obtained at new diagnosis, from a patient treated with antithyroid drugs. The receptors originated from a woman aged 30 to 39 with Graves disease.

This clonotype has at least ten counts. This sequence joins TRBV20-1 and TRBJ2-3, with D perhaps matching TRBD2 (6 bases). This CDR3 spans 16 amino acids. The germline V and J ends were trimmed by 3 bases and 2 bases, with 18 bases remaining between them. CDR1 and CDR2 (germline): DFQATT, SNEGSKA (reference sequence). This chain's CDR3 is CSASGGRTLYTDTQYF. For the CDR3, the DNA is TGCAGTGCTAGTGGTGGGAGGACTCTGTACACAGATACGCAGTATTTT.

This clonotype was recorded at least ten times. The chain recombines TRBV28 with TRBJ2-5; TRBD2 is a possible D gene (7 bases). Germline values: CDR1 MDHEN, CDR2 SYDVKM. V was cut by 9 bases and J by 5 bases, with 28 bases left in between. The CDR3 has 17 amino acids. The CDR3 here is CASTKKGGRAGLETQYF. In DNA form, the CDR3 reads TGTGCCAGTACAAAAAAGGGGGGGAGGGCCGGTCTTGAGACCCAGTACTTC.

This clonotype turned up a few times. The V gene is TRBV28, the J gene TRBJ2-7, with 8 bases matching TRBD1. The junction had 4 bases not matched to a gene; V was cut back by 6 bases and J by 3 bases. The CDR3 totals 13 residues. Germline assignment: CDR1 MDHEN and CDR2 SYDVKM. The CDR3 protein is CASSIGQGYEQYF. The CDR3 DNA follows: TGTGCCAGCAGCATCGGACAGGGCTACGAGCAGTACTTC.

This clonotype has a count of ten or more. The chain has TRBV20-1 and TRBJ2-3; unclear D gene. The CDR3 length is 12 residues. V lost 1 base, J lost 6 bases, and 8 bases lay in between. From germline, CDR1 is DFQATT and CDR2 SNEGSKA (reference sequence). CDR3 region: CSARGLGDTQYF. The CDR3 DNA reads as TGCAGTGCTAGAGGGTTGGGGGATACGCAGTATTTT.

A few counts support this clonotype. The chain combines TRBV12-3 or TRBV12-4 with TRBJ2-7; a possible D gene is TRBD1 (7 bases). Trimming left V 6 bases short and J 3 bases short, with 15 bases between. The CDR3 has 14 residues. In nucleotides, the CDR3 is TGTGCCAGCAGCCCCCGACAGGGACTCTACGAGCAGTACTTC. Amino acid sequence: CASSPRQGLYEQYF.

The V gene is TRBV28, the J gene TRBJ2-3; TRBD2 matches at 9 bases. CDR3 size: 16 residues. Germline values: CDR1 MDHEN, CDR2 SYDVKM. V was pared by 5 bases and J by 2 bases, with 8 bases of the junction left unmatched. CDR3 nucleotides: TGTGCCAGCAGTCAACCCTCGGGACTAGCCACAGATACGCAGTATTTT. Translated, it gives CASSQPSGLATDTQYF.

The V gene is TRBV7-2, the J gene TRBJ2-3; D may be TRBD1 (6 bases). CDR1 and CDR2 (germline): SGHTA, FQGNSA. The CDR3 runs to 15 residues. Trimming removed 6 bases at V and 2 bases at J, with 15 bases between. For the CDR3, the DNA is TGTGCCAGCAGTACCCGGGACACCAACACAGATACGCAGTATTTT. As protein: CASSTRDTNTDTQYF.

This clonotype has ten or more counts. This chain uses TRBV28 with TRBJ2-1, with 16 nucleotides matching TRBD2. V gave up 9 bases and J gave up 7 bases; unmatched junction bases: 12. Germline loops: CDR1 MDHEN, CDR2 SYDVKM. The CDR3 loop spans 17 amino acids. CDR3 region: CAREPGLAGGPGNEQFF. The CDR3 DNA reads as TGTGCCAGGGAACCGGGACTAGCGGGAGGGCCGGGGAATGAGCAGTTCTTC.

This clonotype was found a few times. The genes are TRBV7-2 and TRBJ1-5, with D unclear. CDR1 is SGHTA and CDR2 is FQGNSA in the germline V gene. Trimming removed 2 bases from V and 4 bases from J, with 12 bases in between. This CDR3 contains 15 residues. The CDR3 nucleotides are TGTGCCAGCAGCTTAAAGGATTGGCAGAATCAGCCCCAGCATTTT. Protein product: CASSLKDWQNQPQHF.

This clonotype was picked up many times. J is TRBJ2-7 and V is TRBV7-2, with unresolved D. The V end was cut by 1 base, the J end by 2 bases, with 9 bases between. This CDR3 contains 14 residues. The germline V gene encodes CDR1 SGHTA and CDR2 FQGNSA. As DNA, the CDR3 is TGTGCCAGCAGCTTAGTTGCCGCAGCCTACGAGCAGTACTTC. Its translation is CASSLVAAAYEQYF.

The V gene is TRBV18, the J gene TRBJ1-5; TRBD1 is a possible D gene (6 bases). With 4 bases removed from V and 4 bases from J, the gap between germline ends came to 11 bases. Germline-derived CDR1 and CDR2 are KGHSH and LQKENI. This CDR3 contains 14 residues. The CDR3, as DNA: TGTGCCAGCTCACGGGAACAGGGAAATCAGCCCCAGCATTTT. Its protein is CASSREQGNQPQHF.

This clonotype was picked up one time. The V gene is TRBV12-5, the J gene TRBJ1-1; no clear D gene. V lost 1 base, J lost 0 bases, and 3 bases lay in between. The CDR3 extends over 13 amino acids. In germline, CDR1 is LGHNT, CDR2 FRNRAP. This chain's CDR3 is CASGLGLNTEAFF. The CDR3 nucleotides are TGTGCTAGTGGTTTGGGTCTGAACACTGAAGCTTTCTTT. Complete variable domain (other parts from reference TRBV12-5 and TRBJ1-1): DARVTQTPRHKVTEMGQEVTMRCQPILGHNTVFWYRQTMMQGLELLAYFRNRAPLDDSGMPKDRFSAEMPDATLATLKIQPSEPRDSAVYFCASGLGLNTEAFFGQGTRLTVV.

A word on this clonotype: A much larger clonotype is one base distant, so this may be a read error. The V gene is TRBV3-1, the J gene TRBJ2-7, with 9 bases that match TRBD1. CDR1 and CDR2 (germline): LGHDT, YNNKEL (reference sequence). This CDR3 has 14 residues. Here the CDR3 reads CASSIDRGISEQCF. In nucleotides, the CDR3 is TGTGCCAGCAGCATTGACAGGGGGATCTCCGAGCAGTGCTTC.

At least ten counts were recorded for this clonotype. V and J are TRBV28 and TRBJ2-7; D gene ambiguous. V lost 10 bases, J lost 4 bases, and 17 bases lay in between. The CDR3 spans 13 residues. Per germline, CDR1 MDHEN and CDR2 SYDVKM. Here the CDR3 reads CATKAPGTYEQYF. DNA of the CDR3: TGTGCCACCAAAGCCCCAGGAACGTACGAGCAGTACTTC.

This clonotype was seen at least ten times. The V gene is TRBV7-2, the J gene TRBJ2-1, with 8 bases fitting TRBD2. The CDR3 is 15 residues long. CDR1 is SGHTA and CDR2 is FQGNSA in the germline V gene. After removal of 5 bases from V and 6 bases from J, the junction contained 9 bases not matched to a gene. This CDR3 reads CASSPGLGKVNEQFF. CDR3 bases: TGTGCCAGCAGCCCGGGACTAGGAAAGGTCAATGAGCAGTTCTTC. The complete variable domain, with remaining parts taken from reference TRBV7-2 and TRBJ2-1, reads GAGVSQSPSNKVTEKGKDVELRCDPISGHTALYWYRQSLGQGLEFLIYFQGNSAPDKSGLPSDRFSAERTGGSVSTLTIQRTQQEDSAVYLCASSPGLGKVNEQFFGPGTRLTVL.

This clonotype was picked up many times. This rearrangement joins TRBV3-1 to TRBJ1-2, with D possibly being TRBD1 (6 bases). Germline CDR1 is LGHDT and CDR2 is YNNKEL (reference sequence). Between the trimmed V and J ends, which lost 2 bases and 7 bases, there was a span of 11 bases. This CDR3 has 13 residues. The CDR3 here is CASSQTTGTGYTF. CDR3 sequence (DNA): TGTGCCAGCAGCCAAACAACAGGGACTGGCTACACCTTC.

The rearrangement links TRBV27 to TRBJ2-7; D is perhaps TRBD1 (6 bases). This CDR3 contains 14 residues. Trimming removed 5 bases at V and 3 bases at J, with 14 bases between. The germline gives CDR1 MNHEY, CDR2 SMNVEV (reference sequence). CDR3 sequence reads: CASSDWDKVYEQYF. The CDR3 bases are TGTGCCAGCAGTGACTGGGACAAAGTCTACGAGCAGTACTTC.

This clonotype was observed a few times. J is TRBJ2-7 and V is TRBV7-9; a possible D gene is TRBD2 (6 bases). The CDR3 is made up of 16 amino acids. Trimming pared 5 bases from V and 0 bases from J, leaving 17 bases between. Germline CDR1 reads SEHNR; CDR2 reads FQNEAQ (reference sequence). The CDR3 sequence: CASSPRGGTLSYEQYF. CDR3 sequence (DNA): TGTGCCAGCAGCCCTAGGGGCGGGACGCTCTCCTACGAGCAGTACTTC.

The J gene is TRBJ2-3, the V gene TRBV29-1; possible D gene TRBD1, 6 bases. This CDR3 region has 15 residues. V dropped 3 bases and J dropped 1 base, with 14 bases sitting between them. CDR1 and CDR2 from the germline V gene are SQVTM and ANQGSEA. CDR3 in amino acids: CSVEDSKSGTDTQYF. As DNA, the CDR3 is TGCAGCGTTGAGGACAGTAAGAGTGGCACAGATACGCAGTATTTT.

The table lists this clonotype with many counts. CDR3 loop: CSVEGGVWREVSYNEQFF. The CDR3, as DNA: TGCAGCGTTGAAGGAGGGGTTTGGCGGGAGGTCTCCTACAATGAGCAGTTCTTC. The chain joins TRBV29-1 to TRBJ2-1; 8 bases line up with TRBD2. This CDR3 is built from 18 residues. The V gene end was trimmed by 1 base and the J gene end by 0 bases; junction bases not matched to a gene: 11. Germline values: CDR1 SQVTM, CDR2 ANQGSEA.

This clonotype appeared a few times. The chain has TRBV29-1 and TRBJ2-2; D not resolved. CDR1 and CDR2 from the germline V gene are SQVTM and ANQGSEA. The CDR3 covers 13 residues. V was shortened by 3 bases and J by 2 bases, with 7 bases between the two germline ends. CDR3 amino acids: CSVDELNTGELFF. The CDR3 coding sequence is TGCAGCGTTGATGAGTTAAACACCGGGGAGCTGTTTTTT.

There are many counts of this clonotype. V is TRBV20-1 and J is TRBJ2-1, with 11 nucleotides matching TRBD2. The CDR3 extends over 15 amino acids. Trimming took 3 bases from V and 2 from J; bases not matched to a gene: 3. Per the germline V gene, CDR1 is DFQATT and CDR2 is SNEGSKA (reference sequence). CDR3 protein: CSARVGLAAYNEQFF. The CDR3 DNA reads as TGCAGTGCTAGGGTGGGACTAGCGGCCTACAATGAGCAGTTCTTC.